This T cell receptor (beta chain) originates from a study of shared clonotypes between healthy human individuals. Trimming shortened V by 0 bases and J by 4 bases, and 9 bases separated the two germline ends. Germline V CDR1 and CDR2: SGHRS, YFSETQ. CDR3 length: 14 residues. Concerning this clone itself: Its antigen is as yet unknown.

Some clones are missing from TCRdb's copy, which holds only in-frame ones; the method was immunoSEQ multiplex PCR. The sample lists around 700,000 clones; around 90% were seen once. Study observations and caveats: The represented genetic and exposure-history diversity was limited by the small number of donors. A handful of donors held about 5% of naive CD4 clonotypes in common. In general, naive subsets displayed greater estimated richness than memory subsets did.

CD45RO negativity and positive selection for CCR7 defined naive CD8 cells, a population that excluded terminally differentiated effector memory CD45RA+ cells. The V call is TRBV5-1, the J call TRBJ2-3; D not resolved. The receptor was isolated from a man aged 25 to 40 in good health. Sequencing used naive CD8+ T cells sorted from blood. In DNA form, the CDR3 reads TGCGCCAGCAGCTTGGAAGTGCAATCAGATACGCAGTATTTT. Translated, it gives CASSLEVQSDTQYF.